The table lists the clone carrying this T cell receptor beta chain with a count of one. The sample is drawn from a study of siplizumab effects on memory and regulatory T cells. Data came from immunoSEQ multiplex PCR; TCRdb stores just in-frame clones and leaves some out. The repertoire holds some 100,000 clones, with roughly nine tenths as singletons. The TCR comes from a human donor in good health. Sequencing was carried out using Tregs sorted from blood.

The CDR3 coding sequence is TGCGCCAGCAGTCAACAGGGGGGCGGCTACACCTTC. The encoded protein is CASSQQGGGYTF. V is TRBV23-1 and J is TRBJ1-2, with 7 positions matching TRBD1. TRBV23-1 is treated as an ORF (open reading frame) with a function not yet certain. CDR3 length: 12 residues. The J segment lost 8 bases and the V segment lost 2 bases, leaving 2 bases of the junction unmatched.